The 10 T cell receptor beta chains presented below share a single source sample, sequenced in a study of technical replicates of blood from a few donors. Measured with immunoSEQ multiplex PCR; TCRdb has only the in-frame clones, and not every one. The sample holds approximately 75,000 clones, over 85% seen once. Sequenced sample: T cells isolated from PBMCs. Source of these receptors: a human donor in good health.

This sequence joins TRBV9 and TRBJ2-1; 12 nucleotides agree with TRBD2. The CDR3 is 16 amino acids. The V and J ends lost 4 bases and 0 bases, in that order; junction bases with no gene match: 2. CDR1 is SGDLS and CDR2 is YYNGEE in the germline V gene. The CDR3 here is CASSLTSGGSYNEQFF. The CDR3, as DNA: TGTGCCAGCAGCTTGACTAGCGGGGGCTCCTACAATGAGCAGTTCTTC. Supplemented by reference TRBV9 and TRBJ2-1, the full variable domain reads DSGVTQTPKHLITATGQRVTLRCSPRSGDLSVYWYQQSLDQGLQFLIQYYNGEERAKGNILERFSAQQFPDLHSELNLSSLELGDSALYFCASSLTSGGSYNEQFFGPGTRLTVL.

This sequence joins TRBV2 and TRBJ1-1; D is undetermined. CDR1 and CDR2 from the germline V gene are SNHLY and FYNNEI. This CDR3 comprises 12 residues. Trimming removed 7 bases from V and 6 bases from J, with 12 bases in between. CDR3 coding DNA: TGTGCCAGCACCCTTCAGGTAGCTGAAGCTTTCTTT. Translated: CASTLQVAEAFF.

This clone has a handful of counts. This CDR3 reads CASSLTANYGYTF. The DNA of the CDR3 is TGTGCCAGCAGCTTGACAGCTAACTATGGCTACACCTTC. V usage is TRBV5-4 and J usage is TRBJ1-2; D is unclear. This CDR3 has 13 amino acids. CDR1 is SGHNT and CDR2 is YYREEE in the germline V gene (reference sequence). The V and J ends lost 1 base and 0 bases respectively, with 4 bases between them.

CDR3 in DNA: TGTGCCAGCAGCCAATCCCTAGCGGGAAGCACAGATACGCAGTATTTT. The encoded protein is CASSQSLAGSTDTQYF. V usage is TRBV7-2 and J usage is TRBJ2-3; 9 bases match TRBD2. The V segment lost 5 bases and the J segment 0 bases; nucleotides outside the gene matches: 6. This CDR3 is 16 amino acids long. In germline, CDR1 is SGHTA, CDR2 FQGNSA. Full variable domain (missing parts from reference TRBV7-2 and TRBJ2-3): GAGVSQSPSNKVTEKGKDVELRCDPISGHTALYWYRQSLGQGLEFLIYFQGNSAPDKSGLPSDRFSAERTGGSVSTLTIQRTQQEDSAVYLCASSQSLAGSTDTQYFGPGTRLTVL.

The chain couples TRBV7-9 to TRBJ2-7, with 7 bases that match TRBD1. Germline loops: CDR1 SEHNR, CDR2 FQNEAQ (reference sequence). The CDR3 extends over 13 amino acids. V was pared by 5 bases and J by 8 bases, with 9 bases of the junction left unmatched. The CDR3 loop reads CASSTGTAPKQYF. CDR3 bases: TGTGCCAGCAGCACCGGGACAGCTCCAAAGCAGTACTTC.

This clone was picked up one time. This chain links TRBV2 with TRBJ2-3; 9 bases fit TRBD1. Trimming cost V 5 bases and J 4 bases; bases outside gene matches: 10. Germline assignment: CDR1 SNHLY and CDR2 FYNNEI. The CDR3 sequence is 16 residues long. The CDR3 DNA sequence: TGTGCCAGCAGTTTTGGGGGGACAGGGATCCCAGATACGCAGTATTTT. Translating gives CASSFGGTGIPDTQYF.

As DNA, the CDR3 is TGTGCCATCAGTGGCCCCCCACAGGGTCGAAACTATGGCTACACCTTC. It translates to CAISGPPQGRNYGYTF. The chain carries TRBV10-3 and TRBJ1-2, with a weak D call TRBD1 (6 bases). CDR3 length equals 16 residues. Per the germline V gene, CDR1 is ENHRY and CDR2 is SYGVKD. Trimming removed 4 bases from V and 2 bases from J, with 17 bases in between.

This clone was detected once. The chain links TRBV10-3 to TRBJ1-1, with TRBD1 as a possible D gene (6 bases). The CDR3 consists of 15 residues. The germline V and J ends were trimmed by 5 bases and 1 base, with 14 bases remaining between them. The V gene's germline CDR1 is ENHRY and CDR2 SYGVKD. CDR3 sequence reads: CAISSRIQGNTEAFF. The DNA for the CDR3 is TGTGCCATCAGTTCCCGAATACAGGGGAACACTGAAGCTTTCTTT.

CDR3: CASSYLRADTQYF. The CDR3 DNA is TGTGCCAGCAGTTACTTGAGAGCAGATACGCAGTATTTT. The genes are TRBV6-5 and TRBJ2-3; D gene unclear. V lost 1 base and J lost 4, with 6 bases in between. The CDR3 runs to 13 residues. From germline, CDR1 is MNHEY and CDR2 SVGAGI.

The gene calls are TRBV28 and TRBJ2-7; 7 nucleotides align to TRBD1. The germline V gene has CDR1 MDHEN and CDR2 SYDVKM. Trimming removed 5 bases from V and 3 bases from J; junction bases left unmatched: 4. The CDR3 covers 13 residues. This CDR3 reads CASSRDSYYEQYF. CDR3 coding DNA: TGTGCCAGCAGTCGGGACAGTTACTACGAGCAGTACTTC.